Presented here are 27 T cell receptor beta chains from one specimen sequenced in a study of blood T cells in healthy people across ages. Next came a second PCR, run for roughly 6 to 11 cycles, which used a sample-barcoded 5' primer along with a J-beta primer mix. TCRdb fed the 5' RACE reads into MiXCR, producing one record per CDR3 protein. The table shows 850,000 to 1,100,000 distinct CDR3 sequences, with roughly two fifths occurring only once. The specimen was blood. These receptors all come from a young man in good health.

This clonotype was seen only a few times. V usage is TRBV20-1 and J usage is TRBJ2-3; perhaps TRBD1 as D (6 bases). Germline loops: CDR1 DFQATT, CDR2 SNEGSKA (reference sequence). The CDR3 extends over 19 amino acids. Deletions cut 0 bases from V and 0 bases from J, with 22 bases between. The CDR3 loop reads CSARDSGDTRPFSTDTQYF. As DNA, the CDR3 is TGCAGTGCTAGAGATTCTGGGGACACGCGTCCCTTCAGCACAGATACGCAGTATTTT.

V usage is TRBV20-1 and J usage is TRBJ1-1, with D uncertain. CDR3 length: 13 amino acids. From germline, CDR1 is DFQATT and CDR2 SNEGSKA (reference sequence). V was pared by 0 bases and J by 4 bases, with 9 bases between. Here the CDR3 reads CSARDVPGTEAFF. CDR3 bases: TGCAGTGCTAGAGATGTCCCGGGCACTGAAGCTTTCTTT.

This clonotype was observed a handful of times. The V gene is TRBV15, the J gene TRBJ1-4; D call uncertain. Germline assignment: CDR1 LNHNV and CDR2 YYDKDF (reference sequence). This CDR3 region has 14 residues. Trimming took off 0 bases at V and 10 bases at J, with 12 bases between the two ends. The CDR3 DNA follows: TGTGCCACCAGCAGAGATTTGAGGGCTGGAAAACTGTTTTTT. This codes for CATSRDLRAGKLFF.

The rearrangement uses TRBV5-1 and TRBJ2-5; 10 bases map to TRBD2. The CDR3 is 16 residues long. Germline V CDR1 and CDR2: SGHRS, YFSETQ. V gave up 0 bases and J gave up 2 bases; unmatched junction bases: 4. CDR3 in amino acids: CASSLGLAGEQETQYF. The CDR3 nucleotides are TGCGCCAGCAGCTTGGGGCTAGCGGGGGAGCAAGAGACCCAGTACTTC.

In this sample, this clonotype turned up a few times. The chain links TRBV6-5 to TRBJ1-2; no definite D call. Looked up from germline, CDR1 is MNHEY and CDR2 is SVGAGI. There are 12 residues in the CDR3. Deletions cut 5 bases from V and 8 bases from J, with 12 bases between. DNA for the CDR3: TGTGCCAGCAGTAGCGAGGCGTGGGGCTACACCTTC. Its translation is CASSSEAWGYTF.

Concerning this clonotype itself: The limits of the CDR3 on the DNA are not certain, so only TCRdb's listed CDR3 is given. The chain is built from TRBV20-1 and TRBJ1-1; TRBD1 is the table's D call, not checked against the DNA. Germline CDR1 is DFQATT and CDR2 is SNEGSKA (reference sequence). Ends included, the CDR3 has 13 residues. The CDR3 region is CSILSGPGTEAFF.

The chain links TRBV7-3 to TRBJ2-2; D is unclear. The germline V gene has CDR1 SGHTA and CDR2 FQGTGA. CDR3 length: 15 amino acids. Trimming removed 0 bases at V and 2 bases at J, with 7 bases between. The CDR3 region is CASSLTVGNTGELFF. CDR3 DNA: TGTGCCAGCAGCTTAACTGTCGGCAACACCGGGGAGCTGTTTTTT. The full variable domain, in which reference TRBV7-3 and TRBJ2-2 provide the parts outside the CDR3, is GAGVSQTPSNKVTEKGKYVELRCDPISGHTALYWYRQSLGQGPEFLIYFQGTGAADDSGLPNDRFFAVRPEGSVSTLKIQRTERGDSAVYLCASSLTVGNTGELFFGEGSRLTVL.

This clonotype showed up just a few times. DNA of the CDR3: TGTGCCAGCAGCCAAACCCCCGGGCAGCCCCAGCATTTT. The encoded protein is CASSQTPGQPQHF. This chain uses TRBV7-8 with TRBJ1-5; D is undetermined. V lost 5 bases and J lost 7, with 12 bases in between. The CDR3 is 13 residues long. Germline V gene sequence: CDR1 SGHVS, CDR2 FQNEAQ.

This clonotype was seen a few times. The gene calls are TRBV6-1 and TRBJ2-7; TRBD2 is a possible D gene (5 bases). The J call may be faulty, since TRBJ2-5 better matches the DNA end. The CDR3 length is 12 residues. Germline CDR1 reads MNHNS; CDR2 reads SASEGT. As DNA, the CDR3 is TGTGCCAGCGCCCCGGGGAAAGAGACCCAGTACTTC. It is translated as CASAPGKETQYF.

CDR3 DNA sequence: TGCGCCAGCAGCCAAGATGACCAGCGGGGGTACAATGAGCAGTTCTTC. Translation: CASSQDDQRGYNEQFF. The rearrangement uses TRBV4-1 and TRBJ2-1, with TRBD2 identical over 8 bases. Germline CDR1 MGHRA, CDR2 YSYEKL. This CDR3 has 16 amino acids. Trimming cost V 0 bases and J 4 bases; bases outside gene matches: 5.

Only a few counts were recorded for this clonotype. V usage is TRBV5-1 and J usage is TRBJ1-1; 8 bases line up with TRBD1. Trimming cost V 7 bases and J 8 bases; bases outside gene matches: 13. Germline CDR1 and CDR2: SGHRS and YFSETQ. CDR3 length: 14 residues. The CDR3 bases are TGCGCCAGCGGCCCGATAACAGGGGGTGGAGAAGCTTTCTTT. Protein: CASGPITGGGEAFF.

This clonotype was picked up a small number of times. The chain carries TRBV7-3 and TRBJ2-3; D unclear. In germline, CDR1 is SGHTA, CDR2 FQGTGA. Trimming removed 6 bases at V and 1 base at J, with 17 bases between. This CDR3 comprises 16 residues. CDR3 region: CASSPGWGYGTDTQYF. CDR3 DNA sequence: TGTGCCAGCAGTCCCGGTTGGGGTTATGGCACAGATACGCAGTATTTT.

A few counts support this clonotype. The chain joins TRBV6-2 or TRBV6-3 to TRBJ1-6, with D unclear. Trimming stripped 6 bases from V and 4 bases from J, with 19 bases between. Germline CDR1 is MNHEY and CDR2 is SVGEGT. The CDR3 runs 17 residues. The CDR3 spells CASSLLGPKPYNSPLHF. CDR3 bases: TGTGCCAGCAGCCTCCTCGGACCGAAGCCTTATAATTCACCCCTCCACTTT.

The chain combines TRBV20-1 with TRBJ1-2; the D is unclear. Germline V CDR1 and CDR2: DFQATT, SNEGSKA (reference sequence). V was clipped by 6 bases and J by 12 bases, with 17 bases between them. This CDR3 is 11 amino acids long. Written as DNA, the CDR3 is TGCAGTGCCCGGAAGGACCAGCCCAACACCTTC. Its protein product is CSARKDQPNTF.

The chain uses TRBV28 and TRBJ2-5, with D perhaps matching TRBD2 (5 bases). The CDR3 is 10 residues long. In germline, CDR1 is MDHEN, CDR2 SYDVKM. V lost 7 bases and J 5 bases, leaving 5 bases between the germline ends. In DNA form, the CDR3 reads TGTGCCAGCACGGGGGAGACCCAGTACTTC. Protein: CASTGETQYF.

This clonotype was found a few times. The J gene is TRBJ1-4, the V gene TRBV10-2; tentatively, D is TRBD1 (6 bases). The CDR3 covers 16 residues. Germline CDR1 reads WSHSY; CDR2 reads SAAADI. Trimming removed 4 bases from V and 0 bases from J, with 12 bases in between. CDR3 region: CASSAQGFATNEKLFF. CDR3 nucleotide sequence: TGCGCCAGCAGTGCACAGGGATTCGCAACTAATGAAAAACTGTTTTTT.

This clonotype showed up just a few times. The chain joins TRBV6-6 to TRBJ2-3; either TRBD1 or TRBD2 may supply D (5 bases each). The germline gives CDR1 MNHNY, CDR2 SVGAGI (reference sequence). This CDR3 spans 16 amino acids. Trimming stripped 0 bases from V and 5 bases from J, with 15 bases between. This chain's CDR3 is CASSYSRGSHGDTQYF. CDR3 nucleotide sequence: TGTGCCAGCAGTTACTCGAGGGGCTCCCACGGAGATACGCAGTATTTT.

This clonotype was recorded a few times. The chain employs TRBV10-3 and TRBJ1-2; 7 bases agree with TRBD1. The CDR3 runs 16 residues. From germline, CDR1 is ENHRY and CDR2 SYGVKD. With 0 bases clipped from V and 3 bases from J, the junction kept 7 bases outside the gene matches. CDR3 amino acids: CAISESGGAEYYGYTF. Written as DNA, the CDR3 is TGTGCCATCAGTGAGTCAGGGGGCGCGGAGTACTATGGCTACACCTTC.

The chain uses TRBV4-3 and TRBJ2-1; TRBD1 aligns across 9 bases. The CDR3 consists of 16 residues. CDR1 and CDR2 (germline): LGHNA, YSLEER. V shed 7 bases and J 2 bases; nucleotides not matched to a gene: 9. The DNA for the CDR3 is TGCGCCAGCACGCCCTCTTGGACAGGGGCCTACAATGAGCAGTTCTTC. This codes for CASTPSWTGAYNEQFF.

The genes are TRBV30 and TRBJ2-3; no firm D call. The V and J ends lost 3 bases and 1 base respectively, with 8 bases between them. This CDR3 comprises 13 residues. CDR1 and CDR2 (germline): GTSNPN, SVGIG (reference sequence). The DNA of the CDR3 is TGTGCCTGGAGACCGTCTGGCACAGATACGCAGTATTTT. Translating it yields CAWRPSGTDTQYF. The full variable domain, with the rest looked up from reference TRBV30 and TRBJ2-3, is SQTIHQWPATLVQPVGSPLSLECTVEGTSNPNLYWYRQAAGRGLQLLFYSVGIGQISSEVPQNLSASRPQDRQFILSSKKLLLSDSGFYLCAWRPSGTDTQYFGPGTRLTVL.

The V and J genes are TRBV7-9 and TRBJ2-3; D unresolved. CDR3 length equals 15 residues. Germline CDR1 is SEHNR and CDR2 is FQNEAQ (reference sequence). The V gene lost 7 bases and the J gene lost 5 bases, with 19 bases spanning the gap. CDR3 protein: CASNSRVPPGDTQYF. The CDR3 coding sequence is TGTGCCAGCAACTCTCGAGTTCCTCCGGGAGATACGCAGTATTTT.

The V gene is TRBV6-1, the J gene TRBJ1-5, with D possibly being TRBD1 (5 bases). The CDR3 extends over 15 amino acids. Trimming stripped 1 base from V and 2 bases from J, with 9 bases between. The V gene's germline CDR1 is MNHNS and CDR2 SASEGT. Here the CDR3 reads CASSEGGFGNQPQHF. CDR3 bases: TGTGCCAGCAGTGAAGGGGGCTTCGGCAATCAGCCCCAGCATTTT.

The V and J genes are TRBV7-9 and TRBJ2-7; D assignment may be TRBD1 or TRBD2 (7 bases each). This CDR3 has 15 residues. V was trimmed by 5 bases and J by 3 bases, leaving 17 bases between them. CDR1 and CDR2 from the germline V gene are SEHNR and FQNEAQ (reference sequence). CDR3 protein: CASSQGGVHYYEQYF. In DNA, the CDR3 is TGTGCCAGCAGCCAGGGGGGGGTCCACTACTACGAGCAGTACTTC. Variable domain in full (rest from reference TRBV7-9 and TRBJ2-7): DTGVSQNPRHKITKRGQNVTFRCDPISEHNRLYWYRQTLGQGPEFLTYFQNEAQLEKSRLLSDRFSAERPKGSFSTLEIQRTEQGDSAMYLCASSQGGVHYYEQYFGPGTRLTVT.

This chain links TRBV4-2 with TRBJ2-2; the match to TRBD1 covers 8 bases. The CDR3 spans 16 residues. From germline, CDR1 is LGHNA and CDR2 YNFKEQ. The trim removed 4 bases at V and 5 bases at J, leaving 9 bases unmatched. CDR3 coding DNA: TGTGCCAGCAGCCCAATTCGGACAGGGCGAACCGGGGAGCTGTTTTTT. Translation: CASSPIRTGRTGELFF.

Ten or more counts support this clonotype. This rearrangement joins TRBV29-1 to TRBJ2-5; 8 nucleotides agree with TRBD2. V lost 4 bases to trimming and J lost 2 bases; unmatched junction nucleotides: 15. Germline V gene data show CDR1 as SQVTM and CDR2 as ANQGSEA. This CDR3 has 17 amino acids. CDR3 in DNA: TGCAGCGTTGGGGTCTTATGGAGCGGGGGCCTGCAAGAGACCCAGTACTTC. This sequence encodes CSVGVLWSGGLQETQYF.

The chain combines TRBV9 with TRBJ1-5; no firm D call. Germline assignment: CDR1 SGDLS and CDR2 YYNGEE. The CDR3 contains 14 residues. Deletions cut 4 bases from V and 2 bases from J, with 10 bases between. In nucleotides, the CDR3 is TGTGCCAGCAGCCCCCAAGCCGGCAATCAGCCCCAGCATTTT. Translating it yields CASSPQAGNQPQHF. The full variable domain, completed using reference TRBV9 and TRBJ1-5, is DSGVTQTPKHLITATGQRVTLRCSPRSGDLSVYWYQQSLDQGLQFLIQYYNGEERAKGNILERFSAQQFPDLHSELNLSSLELGDSALYFCASSPQAGNQPQHFGDGTRLSIL.

The chain links TRBV7-9 to TRBJ1-2; D not certain. Germline loops: CDR1 SEHNR, CDR2 FQNEAQ (reference sequence). This CDR3 spans 14 amino acids. The ends were cut back, 5 bases at V and 1 base at J, with 11 bases in the middle. The CDR3 sequence: CASSPPALNYGYTF. The CDR3, as DNA: TGTGCCAGCAGCCCCCCAGCTCTTAACTATGGCTACACCTTC. The entire variable domain, with the rest obtained from reference TRBV7-9 and TRBJ1-2, is as follows: DTGVSQNPRHKITKRGQNVTFRCDPISEHNRLYWYRQTLGQGPEFLTYFQNEAQLEKSRLLSDRFSAERPKGSFSTLEIQRTEQGDSAMYLCASSPPALNYGYTFGSGTRLTVV.